A single sample is the source of the 20 T cell receptor beta chains below, sequenced in a study of PD-L1 blockade in urothelial cancer. Here immunoSEQ multiplex PCR was the method, and the copy in TCRdb shows in-frame clones only, minus some. Among some 49,000 clones listed, 70% to 90% were seen once. This material consisted of PBMCs, taken around atezolizumab (anti-PD-L1) treatment. These receptors were obtained from a man aged 60 to 75 with urothelial cancer.

This chain links TRBV6-5 with TRBJ1-2, with 8 bases that match TRBD1. V gave up 5 bases and J gave up 7 bases; unmatched junction bases: 6. Per germline, CDR1 MNHEY and CDR2 SVGAGI. The CDR3 runs to 13 residues. CDR3 loop: CASSDLQGVGYTF. CDR3 bases: TGTGCCAGCAGTGATCTACAGGGGGTTGGCTACACCTTC.

The J gene is TRBJ1-2, the V gene TRBV5-6; the match to TRBD1 covers 9 bases. This CDR3 contains 15 residues. Germline V gives CDR1 SGHDT, CDR2 YYEEEE. V was pared by 0 bases and J by 9 bases, with 9 bases of the junction left unmatched. The CDR3 protein is CASSLDQGQGMSYTF. As DNA, the CDR3 is TGTGCCAGCAGCTTGGATCAGGGACAGGGTATGAGCTACACCTTC.

The V gene is TRBV5-1, the J gene TRBJ2-1; D call uncertain. Germline CDR1 SGHRS, CDR2 YFSETQ. Deletions cut 0 bases from V and 4 bases from J, with 11 bases between. The CDR3 covers 15 residues. CDR3 sequence reads: CASSLVAGLYNEQFF. DNA of the CDR3: TGCGCCAGCAGCTTGGTGGCAGGTCTATACAATGAGCAGTTCTTC.

The gene calls are TRBV7-3 and TRBJ1-1, with 8 bases aligning to TRBD1. Germline trimming cut 5 bases from V and 4 bases from J; bases unmatched to any gene: 9. CDR1 is SGHTA and CDR2 is FQGTGA in the germline V gene. The CDR3 is made up of 15 amino acids. The CDR3 coding sequence is TGTGCCAGCAGCAAACAGGGGGGGGGAGCCACTGAAGCTTTCTTT. Translation gives CASSKQGGGATEAFF.

The chain has TRBV5-6 and TRBJ1-1, with D tentatively TRBD1 (6 bases). The CDR3 loop spans 17 amino acids. CDR1 is SGHDT and CDR2 is YYEEEE in the germline V gene. Trimming removed 1 base at V and 4 bases at J, with 20 bases between. The CDR3 protein is CASSLSGGALSSTEAFF. DNA of the CDR3: TGTGCCAGCAGCTTGTCTGGGGGGGCGCTATCGTCCACTGAAGCTTTCTTT.

In this sample, this clone turned up once. V is TRBV5-4 and J is TRBJ1-1; D uncertain. Germline V lookup: CDR1 SGHNT, CDR2 YYREEE (reference sequence). Trimming took off 0 bases at V and 4 bases at J, with 4 bases between the two ends. The CDR3 length is 12 residues. DNA of the CDR3: TGTGCCAGCAGCTTGGGGCCCACTGAAGCTTTCTTT. It is translated as CASSLGPTEAFF. Filled out from reference TRBV5-4 and TRBJ1-1, the complete variable domain reads ETGVTQSPTHLIKTRGQQVTLRCSSQSGHNTVSWYQQALGQGPQFIFQYYREEENGRGNFPPRFSGLQFPNYSSELNVNALELDDSALYLCASSLGPTEAFFGQGTRLTVV.

The CDR3 region is CASSLSGQGLRETQYF. CDR3 nucleotide sequence: TGTGCCAGCAGCTTATCCGGACAGGGGTTGAGGGAGACCCAGTACTTC. This chain joins TRBV7-8 and TRBJ2-5, with TRBD1 identical over 9 bases. Trimming took 2 bases from V and 5 from J; bases not matched to a gene: 9. The CDR3 contains 16 residues. Germline CDR1 and CDR2: SGHVS and FQNEAQ.

The chain uses TRBV12-5 and TRBJ2-1; D possibly corresponds to TRBD2 (5 bases). Germline loops: CDR1 LGHNT, CDR2 FRNRAP. Deletions cut 1 base from V and 9 bases from J, with 22 bases between. CDR3 length equals 17 residues. The CDR3 protein is CASGLEIPVGIRTEQFF. The CDR3 DNA follows: TGTGCTAGTGGTTTGGAGATCCCGGTCGGGATAAGGACTGAGCAGTTCTTC.

V usage is TRBV9 and J usage is TRBJ1-2; D is unresolved. The germline gives CDR1 SGDLS, CDR2 YYNGEE. V lost 3 bases, J lost 4 bases, and 10 bases lay in between. The CDR3 sequence is 13 residues long. The CDR3 DNA reads as TGTGCCAGCAGCGGGGTAGGCGGCTATGGCTACACCTTC. It codes for CASSGVGGYGYTF. The entire variable domain, with the rest obtained from reference TRBV9 and TRBJ1-2, is as follows: DSGVTQTPKHLITATGQRVTLRCSPRSGDLSVYWYQQSLDQGLQFLIQYYNGEERAKGNILERFSAQQFPDLHSELNLSSLELGDSALYFCASSGVGGYGYTFGSGTRLTVV.

V gene TRBV19 combines with J gene TRBJ1-2, with TRBD1 matching over 10 bases. CDR3 length: 17 residues. V lost 3 bases, J lost 2 bases, and 9 bases stayed unmatched. CDR1 is LNHDA and CDR2 is SQIVND in the germline V gene (reference sequence). CDR3 coding DNA: TGTGCCAGTAGTATTATCGGACAGGGGGTATCGAACTATGGCTACACCTTC. Translated: CASSIIGQGVSNYGYTF.

With regard to this clone: The germline gene is not matched at one end of the junction; a read error may be the cause. The CDR3 sequence is CASSMGLTSSYNSPLRF. The CDR3 coding sequence is TGCGCCAGCAGCATGGGACTTACGAGCTCCTATAATTCACCCCTCCGCTTT. This sequence joins TRBV5-1 and TRBJ1-6; D may be TRBD1 (5 bases). The CDR3 spans 17 residues. Germline loops: CDR1 SGHRS, CDR2 YFSETQ.

Of note for this clone: Other DNA sequences in this sample translate to the same CDR3. The DNA of the CDR3 is TGTGCCTGGAGTCCGGGATTGGGACAGGGCGAAAAACTGTTTTTT. Its protein is CAWSPGLGQGEKLFF. V usage is TRBV30 and J usage is TRBJ1-4; 9 bases align to TRBD1. J was trimmed by 8 bases and V by 2 bases; bases with no gene match: 9. Germline V gene data show CDR1 as GTSNPN and CDR2 as SVGIG (reference sequence). CDR3 length equals 15 residues.

This rearrangement joins TRBV15 to TRBJ2-4, with no clear D. The CDR3 contains 14 residues. V gave up 1 base and J gave up 8 bases, with 12 bases separating them. Germline CDR1 is LNHNV and CDR2 is YYDKDF (reference sequence). The CDR3: CATSRGADLDIQYF. CDR3 in DNA: TGTGCCACCAGCAGAGGGGCCGATTTGGACATTCAGTACTTC.

The chain has TRBV18 and TRBJ1-1, with TRBD1 matching over 9 bases. Trimming cost V 0 bases and J 8 bases; bases outside gene matches: 4. The CDR3 contains 14 residues. The germline V gene encodes CDR1 KGHSH and CDR2 LQKENI. CDR3 sequence reads: CASSPPGQGREAFF. The CDR3 region has the DNA TGTGCCAGCTCACCACCGGGACAGGGAAGGGAAGCTTTCTTT.

This clone was seen once. DNA for the CDR3: TGTGCCAGCAGCGGAAGCGGAAGGCGGAATGAGCAGTTCTTC. Its protein product is CASSGSGRRNEQFF. The J gene is TRBJ2-1, the V gene TRBV9; D is possibly TRBD2 (5 bases). The CDR3 covers 14 residues. Germline-derived CDR1 and CDR2 are SGDLS and YYNGEE. V lost 3 bases and J 7 bases, leaving 14 bases between the germline ends.

The count of this clone is one. The V call is TRBV5-1, the J call TRBJ1-1, with TRBD1 matching 8 bases. Germline-derived CDR1 and CDR2 are SGHRS and YFSETQ. CDR3 length: 18 amino acids. The trim removed 5 bases at V and 1 base at J, leaving 16 bases unmatched. The CDR3 DNA sequence: TGCGCCAGCAGTTTCGCCCGCAGGGGGCTCCAGGGGAACACTGAAGCTTTCTTT. Encoded protein: CASSFARRGLQGNTEAFF.

The genes are TRBV2 and TRBJ2-5, with D perhaps matching TRBD1 (6 bases). V was clipped by 3 bases and J by 2 bases, with 7 bases between them. This CDR3 spans 13 amino acids. Germline loops: CDR1 SNHLY, CDR2 FYNNEI. In DNA form, the CDR3 reads TGTGCCAGCAGTGAGGGGGCTCAAGAGACCCAGTACTTC. Protein: CASSEGAQETQYF.

Written as DNA, the CDR3 is TGTGCCAGCAATCAAAACCCAGGACAGCCCTGGGATACGCAGTATTTT. This translates into CASNQNPGQPWDTQYF. The chain couples TRBV2 to TRBJ2-3, with a weak D call TRBD1 (6 bases). The V gene's germline CDR1 is SNHLY and CDR2 FYNNEI. V gave up 7 bases and J gave up 6 bases, with 23 bases separating them. The CDR3 sequence is 16 residues long.

This clone is a singleton in its sample. The J gene is TRBJ2-1, the V gene TRBV21-1; the table's D call of TRBD1 was not tested on the DNA. TRBV21-1 constitutes a pseudogene. The CDR3 sequence is 18 residues long. The CDR3 region has the DNA TGTGCCAGCAGCAAAGATCGAAATGACAGGGGGATGGGGAATGAGCAGTTCTTC. Its translation is CASSKDRNDRGMGNEQFF.

The chain is built from TRBV10-3 and TRBJ2-3; 10 nucleotides line up with TRBD2. Per the germline V gene, CDR1 is ENHRY and CDR2 is SYGVKD. V gave up 7 bases and J gave up 0 bases; unmatched junction bases: 1. The CDR3 has 14 amino acids. The CDR3 nucleotides read TGTGCCATCAATAGCGGGGGGAGCACAGATACGCAGTATTTT. Amino acid sequence: CAINSGGSTDTQYF.